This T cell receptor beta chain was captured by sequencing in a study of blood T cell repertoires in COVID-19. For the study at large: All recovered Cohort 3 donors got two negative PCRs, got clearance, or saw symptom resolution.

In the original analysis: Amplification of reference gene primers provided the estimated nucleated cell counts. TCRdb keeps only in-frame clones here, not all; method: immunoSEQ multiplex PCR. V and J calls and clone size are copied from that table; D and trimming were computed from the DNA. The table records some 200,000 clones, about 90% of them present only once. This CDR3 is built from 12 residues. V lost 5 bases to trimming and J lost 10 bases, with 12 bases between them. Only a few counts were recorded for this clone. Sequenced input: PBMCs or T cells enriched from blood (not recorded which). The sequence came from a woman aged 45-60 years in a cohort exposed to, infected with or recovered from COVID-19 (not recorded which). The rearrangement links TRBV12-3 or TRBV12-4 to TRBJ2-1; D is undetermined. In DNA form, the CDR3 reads TGTGCCAGCAGTCCGGCGGCTGTGGAGCAGTTCTTC. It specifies CASSPAAVEQFF.